This TCR beta chain was captured by sequencing in a study of cytomegalovirus exposure and HLA in healthy donors. Study context: Out of 150 million to 200 million T cells, an earlier analysis found more than 95 million unique TCR beta sequences in total. Findings and caveats of the study: Later analysis identified several of the most significant clusters that appeared linked to common viral pathogens. As a later analysis showed, a missense DCLRE1C variant was linked to trimming of TCR beta V- and J-genes. In a later analysis, a genetic analysis reported fewer productive-TCR N-insertions in an Asian-associated ancestry cluster than the cohort average.

Concerning this clone: Its antigen is unidentified.

PCR primers comprised 60 Vbeta and 13 Jbeta primers. The method was immunoSEQ multiplex PCR; TCRdb's version includes in-frame clones alone and lacks a portion of them. This sample's clone table lists tens of thousands of clones. CDR3 length: 14 amino acids. The V gene lost 3 bases and the J gene lost 6 bases, with 15 bases spanning the gap. CDR1 is SNHLY, CDR2 FYNNEI, per germline. This chain connects TRBV2 to TRBJ2-7; D is possibly TRBD1 (6 bases). This clonotype was obtained from a female donor in good health and CMV-seropositive. Sequencing input: PBMCs. This CDR3 is CASSDWGTPIEQYF. CDR3 nucleotide sequence: TGTGCCAGCAGTGATTGGGGGACACCCATCGAGCAGTACTTC.